The source of this T cell receptor beta chain is a study of shared clonotypes between healthy human individuals (TCRdb year 2020). Context from the whole study: A couple of women and a few men aged 18 to 49 years were included in the cohort. To estimate repertoire size and how much clonotypes are shared between individuals, the study performed deep sequencing of blood TCR repertoires from 4 to 6 healthy adults. To increase sequencing depth and limit assay-specific biases, different laboratories used diverse techniques to prepare libraries and sequence TCR repertoires. Between about 0.8 and 9 billion PBMCs per donor were obtained by leukapheresis.

About this clone itself: Its cognate antigen has yet to be identified. It has no much larger one-base neighbor in the sample; base qualities were not kept.

Donors were healthy HIV-negative adults with no recently reported acute infections or vaccinations. All donors were Caucasian adults living in Nashville, Tennessee, USA. For unsorted samples, 100 million or so PBMCs were counted, and genomic DNA was extracted using the QIAamp DNA Blood Mini kit. Blood was collected by leukapheresis, and PBMCs were isolated by Ficoll-Histopaque density gradient centrifugation and then cryopreserved in liquid nitrogen vapor phase. TCR CDR3 regions were amplified from genomic DNA by multiplex PCR using the deep immunoSEQ assay. For each cell subset, the extracted genomic DNA was distributed evenly across all wells of several immunoSEQ 96-well plates, and each plate served as one replicate. For unsorted PBMC, each replicate PCR was loaded with about 300 ng genomic DNA, equivalent to approximately 33,000 T cell genomes. Genomic DNA from unsorted PBMC was sequenced over ten immunoSEQ deep assay plates. Purified libraries were measured with a Qubit 3.0 fluorometer, size-checked on a Bioanalyzer 2100, and measured again with the KAPA Library Quantification kit. Every immunoSEQ 96-well plate was sequenced on a dedicated single-read 150-cycle Illumina NextSeq 550 flow cell. Concerning the study's data processing: The immunoSEQ output contained only junctional sequences without quality scores, so filtering could not match that applied to full-length reads. Sequences were annotated with PyIR, a Python wrapper for IgBLAST v1.9, using IMGT germline references to assign V/J genes and CDR3. Reads were filtered out if the reads had weak V/J assignments (E-value above 1e-6), no CDR3, stop codons, out-of-frame junctions, or ambiguous translated residues. V3J clonotypes were defined by identical inferred V gene, J gene, and CDR3 amino acid sequence. To compute the percentage overlap between repertoires, the number of shared unique clonotypes was divided by the size of the smaller repertoire. Richness of each repertoire was evaluated using RTK rarefaction, the Chao1 estimator, and Recon v2.1 estimates of unobserved clonotypes. What TCRdb holds here is the immuneACCESS table cut down to in-frame rearrangements. Part of the clones is not present; checked against another copy, under half of the missing clones reflect an unresolved V gene, and the others are unexplained. The V and J calls and the clone size are those of that table, but D and trimming were determined from the DNA. The sample table lists 450,000 to 500,000 clones, about 85% of them with a count of one. The ten biggest clones cover roughly 13% of the sample.

Points the paper makes about the study in general: Sampling was restricted to blood, and TCR repertoires in tissues likely differ from the TCR repertoires found in blood. The small number of donors limited the genetic and exposure-history diversity represented. Pairwise subsampling indicated that sequencing depth was expected to affect the degree of clonotype sharing among donors.

The CDR3 has 15 amino acids, counting the end cysteine and phenylalanine. Only the CDR3 portion is preserved as DNA: 45 bases, with reading frame beginning at the first base. Here V drops 5 bases and J drops 2 bases, and the junction holds 4 bases not matched to any gene. CDR1 MNHNY and CDR2 SVGAGI are derived from the germline V gene (reference sequence). The clonotype comes from a woman aged 40 to 50 in good health. Some clones in this sample may be carry-over from other donors' samples. The rearranged segments are TRBV6-6 and TRBJ2-2, with 8 central nucleotides matching TRBD1. Specimen: PBMCs. CDR3 protein: CASSKDRDNTGELFF. In nucleotide form, the sequence is TGTGCCAGCAGTAAGGACAGGGACAACACCGGGGAGCTGTTTTTT.